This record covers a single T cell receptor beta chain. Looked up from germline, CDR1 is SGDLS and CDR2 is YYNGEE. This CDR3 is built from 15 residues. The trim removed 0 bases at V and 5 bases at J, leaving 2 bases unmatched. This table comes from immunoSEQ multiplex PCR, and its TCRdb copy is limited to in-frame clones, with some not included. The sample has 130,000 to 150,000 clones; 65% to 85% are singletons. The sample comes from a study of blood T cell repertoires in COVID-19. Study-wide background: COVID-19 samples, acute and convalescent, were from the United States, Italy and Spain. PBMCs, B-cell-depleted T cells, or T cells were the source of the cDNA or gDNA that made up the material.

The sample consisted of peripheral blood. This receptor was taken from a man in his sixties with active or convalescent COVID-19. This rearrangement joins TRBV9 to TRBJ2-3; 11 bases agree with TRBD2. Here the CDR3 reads CASSVGLAGGDTQYF. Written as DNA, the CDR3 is TGTGCCAGCAGCGTAGGCCTAGCGGGAGGAGATACGCAGTATTTT.